What follows are 14 T cell receptor beta chains derived from one specimen sequenced in a study of identical twins (dated by TCRdb to 2015 to 2016). Library creation used 5' RACE. This sample was sequenced with an Illumina HiSeq 2000. The public reads were reanalyzed by TCRdb: fastp trimming at Q25, MiXCR alignment, in-frame beta chains only. Every distinct CDR3 protein forms one entry, paired with its most common genes and DNA. The sample includes some 500,000 distinct CDR3 sequences, with around an eighth observed a single time. Approximately 1% of the sample comes from the top ten. The same specimen was also included in a second study, on yellow fever vaccine responses in identical twins.

Source material: CD4+ T cells sorted from blood. These receptors were collected from a woman aged 18-29 years in good health.

This chain joins TRBV5-1 and TRBJ2-3; D may be TRBD1 or TRBD2 (6 bases each). The V gene's germline CDR1 is SGHRS and CDR2 YFSETQ. The CDR3 runs 15 residues. V lost 8 bases to trimming and J lost 1 base, with 17 bases between them. This CDR3 is CASEGGVLGTDTQYF. DNA of the CDR3: TGCGCCAGTGAGGGGGGTGTTCTCGGCACAGATACGCAGTATTTT.

This clonotype was recorded a few times. This chain connects TRBV4-3 to TRBJ1-5; D not certain. The V end lost 1 base, the J end lost 6 bases, and 10 bases lay between the germline ends. Per the germline V gene, CDR1 is LGHNA and CDR2 is YSLEER. The CDR3 is 14 residues long. CDR3 nucleotides: TGCGCCAGCAGCCAAGCTAGTTCAGGTCAGCCCCAGCATTTT. It is translated as CASSQASSGQPQHF.

J is TRBJ2-1 and V is TRBV5-1, with TRBD2 identical over 10 bases. Germline trimming cut 2 bases from V and 8 bases from J; bases unmatched to any gene: 4. The CDR3 totals 14 residues. CDR1 and CDR2 (germline): SGHRS, YFSETQ. The CDR3: CASSLAGGSDEQFF. In DNA, the CDR3 is TGCGCCAGCAGCTTAGCGGGAGGGTCTGATGAGCAGTTCTTC.

Only a few counts were recorded for this clonotype. The J gene is TRBJ1-3, the V gene TRBV12-3 or TRBV12-4; D gene ambiguous. This CDR3 has 12 residues. Trimming took 3 bases from V and 16 from J, leaving 16 bases between them. Here the CDR3 DNA reads TGTGCCAGCAGTTTGAGGAAAACAGACCCTTATTTT. Protein sequence: CASSLRKTDPYF.

The CDR3 nucleotides are TGTGCCGCCAGGGACTCTACCTACGAGCAGTACTTC. Translating gives CAARDSTYEQYF. This rearrangement joins TRBV6-5 to TRBJ2-7; TRBD2 is a possible D gene (6 bases). The CDR3 is 12 amino acids. Between the trimmed V and J ends, which lost 11 bases and 2 bases, there was a span of 13 bases. Germline assignment: CDR1 MNHEY and CDR2 SVGAGI.

The rearrangement links TRBV11-2 to TRBJ1-2; possible D gene TRBD1, 6 bases. The CDR3 loop spans 16 amino acids. The V end lost 5 bases, the J end lost 0 bases, and 16 bases lay between the germline ends. Germline V gene data show CDR1 as SGHAT and CDR2 as FQNNGV. The CDR3 DNA follows: TGTGCCAGCAGCCCACTACAGGGCTCAGCTAACTATGGCTACACCTTC. This sequence encodes CASSPLQGSANYGYTF.

The chain carries TRBV7-8 and TRBJ2-2; perhaps TRBD1 as D (6 bases). Looked up from germline, CDR1 is SGHVS and CDR2 is FQNEAQ. This CDR3 is built from 13 residues. V lost 11 bases to trimming and J lost 4 bases, with 14 bases between them. CDR3 loop: CAVGQGSTGELFF. In DNA, the CDR3 is TGTGCCGTGGGGCAGGGGAGCACCGGGGAGCTGTTTTTT.

The sample holds one count of this clonotype. The V and J genes are TRBV7-2 and TRBJ2-4; tentative D call: TRBD2 (6 bases). Germline V gene lookup returns CDR1 SGHTA and CDR2 FQGNSA. The CDR3 is 14 residues long. V lost 2 bases to trimming and J lost 5 bases, with 10 bases between them. In DNA, the CDR3 is TGTGCCAGCAGCTTACAGGGCGGGGAAAACATTCAGTACTTC. Amino acid sequence: CASSLQGGENIQYF.

This clonotype was detected only a few times. This chain connects TRBV7-9 to TRBJ2-5; TRBD1 matches at 7 bases. Germline V gives CDR1 SEHNR, CDR2 FQNEAQ (reference sequence). This CDR3 has 16 residues. Unmatched junction bases numbered 12, after V lost 8 bases and J lost 0 bases. The CDR3 coding sequence is TGTGCCAGCCAAGGTGTACAGGGGTCCTACCAAGAGACCCAGTACTTC. Translation: CASQGVQGSYQETQYF.

This clonotype was found a few times. The rearrangement links TRBV4-3 to TRBJ2-1, with unresolved D. CDR1 and CDR2 from the germline V gene are LGHNA and YSLEER. Trimming took off 2 bases at V and 10 bases at J, with 15 bases between the two ends. The CDR3 totals 14 residues. The DNA of the CDR3 is TGCGCCAGCAGCCAACTCAGAGCATACTCGGAGCAGTTCTTC. Amino acid sequence: CASSQLRAYSEQFF.

This clonotype was found a few times. The rearrangement uses TRBV6-1 and TRBJ2-1; no clear D gene. The germline V gene has CDR1 MNHNS and CDR2 SASEGT. Between the trimmed V and J ends, which lost 4 bases and 6 bases, there was a span of 16 bases. This CDR3 contains 15 residues. The CDR3 nucleotides read TGTGCCAGCAGTGCTCTCCCTTTAGCCCGCAATGAGCAGTTCTTC. Amino acids: CASSALPLARNEQFF.

This clonotype was counted many times. The chain carries TRBV6-1 and TRBJ1-6, with 8 bases lining up with TRBD1. The trim removed 8 bases at V and 2 bases at J, leaving 5 bases unmatched. The CDR3 has 15 amino acids. Germline lookup yields CDR1 MNHNS and CDR2 SASEGT. CDR3 protein: CASRQDRAYNSPLHF. DNA of the CDR3: TGTGCCAGCCGCCAGGACAGGGCCTATAATTCACCCCTCCACTTT.

At least ten counts were recorded for this clonotype. The chain has TRBV29-1 and TRBJ2-7; 10 bases agree with TRBD1. The CDR3 sequence is 15 residues long. The trim removed 6 bases at V and 3 bases at J, leaving 11 bases unmatched. Germline V lookup: CDR1 SQVTM, CDR2 ANQGSEA. The CDR3 reads CSVLRDRGMVYEQYF. DNA of the CDR3: TGCAGCGTACTCCGGGACAGGGGAATGGTCTACGAGCAGTACTTC.

This chain joins TRBV2 and TRBJ1-2; possibly TRBD1 for D (5 bases). The CDR3 covers 14 residues. V lost 6 bases to trimming and J lost 8 bases, with 19 bases between them. The V gene's germline CDR1 is SNHLY and CDR2 FYNNEI. This chain's CDR3 is CASRTGLSTRGYTF. The CDR3, as DNA: TGTGCCAGCAGGACGGGACTCTCGACGCGCGGCTACACCTTC.